The 9 T cell receptor beta chains below were found in one sample sequenced in a study of T cells in Graves' hyperthyroidism and ophthalmopathy. From RNA transcripts, TCR beta CDR3 regions were amplified. The HTBI primer set served for first-round RT-PCR of the TCR CDR3. TCRdb used MiXCR to reprocess the multiplex PCR reads, holding one entry per CDR3 protein. The table has around 600,000 distinct CDR3 sequences, 12% to 15% seen once; the top ten hold more than 6%. Input material: blood. The source is a woman aged 18-29 years with Graves' ophthalmopathy.

The table lists this clonotype with many counts. The chain joins TRBV5-1 to TRBJ2-1; D is ambiguous. Germline CDR1 reads SGHRS; CDR2 reads YFSETQ. The CDR3 totals 18 residues. The ends were cut back, 6 bases at V and 7 bases at J, with 29 bases in the middle. CDR3 sequence: CASTPRIPIRISRNEQFF. In nucleotides, the CDR3 is TGCGCCAGCACGCCTCGAATCCCGATTAGAATTTCGAGGAATGAGCAGTTCTTC.

The sample holds many counts of this clonotype. The chain joins TRBV7-9 to TRBJ1-4; perhaps TRBD1 as D (6 bases). V lost 5 bases to trimming and J lost 3 bases, with 16 bases between them. The germline V gene has CDR1 SEHNR and CDR2 FQNEAQ (reference sequence). The CDR3 loop spans 16 amino acids. CDR3 in amino acids: CASSTTRKGANEKLFF. The CDR3 nucleotides read TGTGCCAGCAGCACGACCCGGAAGGGGGCTAATGAAAAACTGTTTTTT.

This clonotype appeared many times. This chain joins TRBV5-1 and TRBJ2-7; weak D call: TRBD1 (5 bases). V lost 0 bases and J lost 3, with 13 bases in between. Germline CDR1 SGHRS, CDR2 YFSETQ. This CDR3 spans 15 amino acids. CDR3 in DNA: TGCGCCAGCAGCTTGGCACCAGGGCCTATCTACGAGCAGTACTTC. Amino acids: CASSLAPGPIYEQYF.

The chain is built from TRBV12-3 or TRBV12-4 and TRBJ2-5; 8 nucleotides align to TRBD2. Losses at the gene ends were 5 bases for V and 4 bases for J; bases not matched to a gene: 9. The CDR3 runs 15 residues. DNA for the CDR3: TGTGCCAGCAGTCCCGGGAGGGGGTACGGAGAGACCCAGTACTTC. This encodes CASSPGRGYGETQYF.

The J gene is TRBJ2-2, the V gene TRBV20-1; 11 bases match TRBD2. V was pared by 5 bases and J by 0 bases, with 2 bases of the junction left unmatched. The V gene's germline CDR1 is DFQATT and CDR2 SNEGSKA (reference sequence). The CDR3 consists of 15 residues. The CDR3 nucleotides are TGCAGTGCTGCGGGACTAGCGGCGAACACCGGGGAGCTGTTTTTT. This codes for CSAAGLAANTGELFF.

This clonotype came up a few times. CDR3 residues: CASSTRGLTEAFF. CDR3 sequence (DNA): TGTGCCAGCAGCACCAGGGGGCTTACTGAAGCTTTCTTT. V gene TRBV7-9 combines with J gene TRBJ1-1, with 8 bases lining up with TRBD1. From germline, CDR1 is SEHNR and CDR2 FQNEAQ (reference sequence). Trimming took 5 bases from V and 5 from J; bases not matched to a gene: 4. The CDR3 spans 13 residues.

Regarding this clonotype: This may be a read error, as it is one base from a much larger clone. The chain carries TRBV6-1 and TRBJ2-1; D possibly corresponds to TRBD2 (5 bases). This CDR3 has 18 amino acids. Germline loops: CDR1 MNHNS, CDR2 SASEGT. CDR3 region: CASSTRMAGERVWYEQCF. The CDR3 DNA sequence: TGTGCCAGCAGCACCCGAATGGCGGGCGAACGGGTGTGGTATGAGCAGTGCTTC.

This clonotype was seen many times. This chain connects TRBV7-9 to TRBJ2-7; no firm D call. Trimming cost V 1 base and J 3 bases, with 7 bases left between them. CDR1 and CDR2 from the germline V gene are SEHNR and FQNEAQ (reference sequence). The CDR3 spans 13 residues. The DNA of the CDR3 is TGTGCCAGCAGCTTAGGGGATTACTACGAGCAGTACTTC. Translation gives CASSLGDYYEQYF.

This clonotype was detected ten times or more. The chain is built from TRBV18 and TRBJ2-7; 9 bases fit TRBD1. This CDR3 has 14 residues. Germline-derived CDR1 and CDR2 are KGHSH and LQKENI. J was trimmed by 5 bases and V by 3 bases; bases with no gene match: 5. This CDR3 reads CASSPRDRADEQYF. The CDR3 nucleotides read TGTGCCAGCTCACCCCGGGACAGGGCGGACGAGCAGTACTTC.